This T cell receptor beta chain was identified in a study of T cell responses to AZD1222 COVID-19 vaccine. About the study: Second-dose schedules of about 4 or about 12 weeks were combined. Study outcomes and limitations: Nearly half of spike-specific TCRs reportedly go after variant regions that carry no mutations. Only a handful of AZD1222 recipients, roughly 6 in all, had baseline seropositivity.

This table comes from immunoSEQ multiplex PCR, and its TCRdb copy is limited to in-frame clones, with some not included. The data contain about 120,000 clones, about 90% of them singletons. Regarding this clone: What it binds is unknown.

The V and J ends lost 2 bases and 3 bases respectively, with 11 bases between them. Looked up from germline, CDR1 is SGHTA and CDR2 is FQGNSA. The CDR3 has 15 amino acids. The sequencing used peripheral blood, collected on day 0 of AZD1222 vaccination. The gene calls are TRBV7-2 and TRBJ1-5; unclear D gene. The clonotype originates from an adult in good health. CDR3 coding DNA: TGTGCCAGCAGCTTACAGCAGGCCCTCAATCAGCCCCAGCATTTT. Encoded protein: CASSLQQALNQPQHF.